What follows describes a single T cell receptor (beta chain). Its antigen is unknown. It has no much larger one-base neighbor in the sample; base qualities were not kept. The CDR3 regions of human TCRbeta chains were analyzed by immunosequencing. The study's own analysis went as follows. Repertoire TCRs were checked for matches against a reference library of SARS-CoV-2-specific TCRs that had been generated using the MIRA antigen-specificity platform. Breadth was defined as the fraction of unique TCRs that were SARS-CoV-2-associated. Depth was defined as the fraction of total T cells that were SARS-CoV-2-associated. Using the MIRA data, each spike-specific TCR was assigned both to the spike region to which the TCR was reactive and to a CD4 or CD8 class. Log10-transformed breadth and depth values were compared by one-way ANOVA with Sidak's multiple comparisons tests. TCRdb took over this immuneACCESS table, retaining in-frame rearrangements with V and J assigned. Such tables are incomplete; in checked studies, under half of the missing clones stem from an unresolved V gene, and the remainder is unexplained. For V, J and clone size, that table is used; D and trimming come from the DNA. This sample comprises approximately 170,000 clones, around 91% of them detected only once. Clones ranked in the top ten supply approximately 6.9% of the sample.

The data originate from a study of T cell responses to AZD1222 COVID-19 vaccine (dated by TCRdb to about 2021). For context, the study as a whole: AZD1222 recipients given second doses at about 4 weeks or at about 12 weeks were pooled, since spike-specific TCR depth and breadth were not found to differ between the two schedules. Trial participants were enrolled into age subgroups of 18-55, 56-69 and 70-plus years, which contained around 140, 26 and 57 TCR-sequenced participants, respectively. A total of 240 or so trial participants underwent TCR sequencing, of whom about 210 had received two doses of AZD1222 and about 26 had received two doses of the MenACWY control vaccine. The paper as a whole reports these results and caveats: After two AZD1222 doses, spike-specific TCR breadth and depth were significantly higher than at day 0 and than in MenACWY recipients. Conclusions about previously exposed vaccinees are limited, since just a handful of AZD1222 recipients were seropositive for SARS-CoV-2 at baseline. Vaccine-associated CD4 TCRs spanned the whole spike protein, with dominant responses in regions 160-218 and 743-854. The 56-69-year group was small, and its depth increase did not reach significance, likely because of low power. Because no day 14 peak-response samples were available, repertoires were characterized only after the peak T cell response. Most participants were white British and females outnumbered males, and the authors suggested that clonal diversity may have been underestimated. Reportedly, almost half of the unique spike-specific TCRs recognized epitopes lying outside the regions that are mutated in the B.1.351 and B.1.1.7 variants.

Sequences MNHEY (CDR1) and SVGAGI (CDR2) are obtained from the germline V gene. V is reduced by 8 bases and J by 5 bases, leaving a spacing of 7 bases between them. Including cysteine and phenylalanine, the CDR3 has 12 amino acids. CDR3 DNA only is kept here, 36 bases in frame from base 1. This specimen's time point label, per the study, means: baseline before first vaccination. Vaccinee samples were obtained from the UK trials COV001 and COV002, which included a single-blind randomized controlled phase 2/3 trial of AZD1222 (ChAdOx1 nCoV-19) in healthy adults. For TCRbeta chain sequencing, PBMC samples were collected from trial participants at day 0 and at day 28 after the second dose.

This chain joins TRBV6-5 to TRBJ1-6; the D gene is not confidently resolved. The receptor comes from an adult in good health. The source was peripheral blood, collected on day 0 of AZD1222 vaccination. The DNA reads as follows: TGTGCCAGCGCGCTGAATAATTCACCCCTCCACTTT. This sequence encodes CASALNNSPLHF.